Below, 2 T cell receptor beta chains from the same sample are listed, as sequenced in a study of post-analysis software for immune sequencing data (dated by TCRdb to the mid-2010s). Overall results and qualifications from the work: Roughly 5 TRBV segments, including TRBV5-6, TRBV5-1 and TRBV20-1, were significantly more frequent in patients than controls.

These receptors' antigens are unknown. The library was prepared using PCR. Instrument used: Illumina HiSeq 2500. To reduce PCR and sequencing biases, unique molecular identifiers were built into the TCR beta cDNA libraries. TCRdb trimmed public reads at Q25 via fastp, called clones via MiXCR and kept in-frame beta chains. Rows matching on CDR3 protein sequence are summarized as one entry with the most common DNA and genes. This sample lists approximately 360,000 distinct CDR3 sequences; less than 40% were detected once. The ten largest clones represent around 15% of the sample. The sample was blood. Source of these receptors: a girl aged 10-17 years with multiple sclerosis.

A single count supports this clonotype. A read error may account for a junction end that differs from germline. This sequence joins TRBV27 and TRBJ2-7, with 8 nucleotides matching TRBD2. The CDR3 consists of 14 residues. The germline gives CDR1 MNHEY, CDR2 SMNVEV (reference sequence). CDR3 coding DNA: TGTGCCAGCAGTCTGACGGGGGGGCCCTACGGGCAGTACTTC. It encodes CASSLTGGPYGQYF.

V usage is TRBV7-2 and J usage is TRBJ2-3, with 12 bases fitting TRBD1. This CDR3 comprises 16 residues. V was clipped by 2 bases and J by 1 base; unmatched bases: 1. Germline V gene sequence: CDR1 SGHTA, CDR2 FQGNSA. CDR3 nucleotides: TGTGCCAGCAGCTTAAGGGACAGGGGGCGCACAGATACGCAGTATTTT. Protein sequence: CASSLRDRGRTDTQYF.